These 21 T cell receptor beta chains were all obtained from the same sample, sequenced in a study of beta chain features in type 1 diabetes. Study observations and caveats: Type 1 diabetes patients had moderately but significantly shorter TCRB CDR3s in all four CD4+ subsets.

Expressed TCRB transcripts got sequenced, as all isolated RNA was reverse transcribed. Some clones are missing from TCRdb's copy, which holds only in-frame ones; the method was immunoSEQ multiplex PCR. The profile shows about 710,000 clones, about 14% of them singletons. These receptors have no known antigen. The sample taken for sequencing was naive CD4+ T cells from blood. These TCRs come from a young man with type 1 diabetes.

This clone was found a few times. The CDR3 protein is CASSPPQGYEQYF. CDR3 DNA sequence: TGTGCCAGCTCACCACCCCAGGGGTACGAGCAGTACTTC. V gene TRBV18 combines with J gene TRBJ2-7, with D tentatively TRBD1 (6 bases). Germline loops: CDR1 KGHSH, CDR2 LQKENI. CDR3 size: 13 residues. V lost 0 bases and J 4 bases, leaving 7 bases between the germline ends.

This clone was counted between two and nine times. This sequence joins TRBV14 and TRBJ2-5, with D uncertain. Germline V gene lookup returns CDR1 SGHDN and CDR2 FVKESK. This CDR3 is 13 amino acids long. Between the trimmed V and J ends, which lost 2 bases and 1 base, there was a span of 5 bases. The CDR3 is CASSQQPQETQYF. CDR3 nucleotides: TGTGCCAGCAGCCAACAGCCCCAAGAGACCCAGTACTTC. The full variable domain, completed using reference TRBV14 and TRBJ2-5, is EAGVTQFPSHSVIEKGQTVTLRCDPISGHDNLYWYRRVMGKEIKFLLHFVKESKQDESGMPNNRFLAERTGGTYSTLKVQPAELEDSGVYFCASSQQPQETQYFGPGTRLLVL.

This chain connects TRBV11-1 to TRBJ1-1, with 8 bases lining up with TRBD1. The CDR3 has 15 amino acids. After removal of 3 bases from V and 1 base from J, the junction contained 4 bases not matched to a gene. Germline CDR1 and CDR2: SGHAT and FQDESV (reference sequence). The CDR3 region has the DNA TGTGCCAGCAGCTTCGGACAGGGAAGGAACACTGAAGCTTTCTTT. This sequence encodes CASSFGQGRNTEAFF.

This clone was detected only a few times. The V and J genes are TRBV30 and TRBJ1-4; tentatively, D is TRBD1 (5 bases). This CDR3 spans 12 amino acids. V shed 5 bases and J shed 5 bases, with 9 bases lying between them. Germline V lookup: CDR1 GTSNPN, CDR2 SVGIG (reference sequence). The DNA for the CDR3 is TGTGCCTGGGGCAGGGAGAATGAAAAACTGTTTTTT. Protein: CAWGRENEKLFF.

This clone has just a few counts. This chain uses TRBV29-1 with TRBJ2-1; perhaps D is TRBD1 or TRBD2 (5 bases each). The V end lost 4 bases, the J end lost 5 bases, and 12 bases lay between the germline ends. Germline loops: CDR1 SQVTM, CDR2 ANQGSEA. The CDR3 length is 13 residues. The CDR3 sequence is CSVVGDADNEQFF. The DNA of the CDR3 is TGCAGCGTTGTGGGGGACGCCGACAATGAGCAGTTCTTC.

The V call is TRBV25-1, the J call TRBJ2-1, with D possibly TRBD2 on 6 matching bases. This CDR3 spans 13 amino acids. Looked up from germline, CDR1 is MGHDK and CDR2 is SYGVNS. The CDR3 coding sequence is TGTCCCTACCCAGCGGGCCCCTGGAATGAGCAGTTCTTC. Its protein is CPYPAGPWNEQFF. Based on the CDR3 plus reference TRBV25-1 and TRBJ2-1, the full variable domain is EADIYQTPRYLVIGTGKKITLECSQTMGHDKMYWYQQDPGMELHLIHYSYGVNSTEKGDLSSESTVSRIRTEHFPLTLESARPSHTSQYLCPYPAGPWNEQFFGPGTRLTVL.

This clone came up a few times. V is TRBV5-6 and J is TRBJ2-7, with 8 bases fitting TRBD2. CDR1 and CDR2 from the germline V gene are SGHDT and YYEEEE. V lost 1 base and J lost 4; bases outside the gene matches: 4. CDR3 length: 14 amino acids. CDR3 nucleotide sequence: TGTGCCAGCAGCTTGAGCGGGAGAACTTACGAGCAGTACTTC. It codes for CASSLSGRTYEQYF.

The genes are TRBV18 and TRBJ1-5, with D uncertain. This CDR3 is built from 18 residues. Germline-derived CDR1 and CDR2 are KGHSH and LQKENI. V shed 1 base and J shed 0 bases, with 16 bases lying between them. In DNA form, the CDR3 reads TGTGCCAGCTCACCACTGGGTGGAAGTTCATATAGCAATCAGCCCCAGCATTTT. Translation gives CASSPLGGSSYSNQPQHF.

This clone has more than one count but fewer than ten. The chain has TRBV29-1 and TRBJ2-7; D is possibly TRBD1 (6 bases). Germline-derived CDR1 and CDR2 are SQVTM and ANQGSEA. V shed 8 bases and J shed 4 bases, with 24 bases lying between them. This CDR3 comprises 15 residues. The CDR3 DNA is TGCAGCTGCACCCAGGGGCCCCAGGGGATGTACGAGCAGTACTTC. Its translation is CSCTQGPQGMYEQYF.

This clone appeared a few times. V is TRBV7-2 and J is TRBJ2-1; a weak D match, TRBD2 (5 bases). This CDR3 region has 12 residues. From germline, CDR1 is SGHTA and CDR2 FQGNSA. V lost 2 bases to trimming and J lost 8 bases, with 7 bases between them. The CDR3 region has the DNA TGTGCCAGCAGCTTACCCGGGGATGAGCAGTTCTTC. As protein: CASSLPGDEQFF. Complete variable domain (other parts from reference TRBV7-2 and TRBJ2-1): GAGVSQSPSNKVTEKGKDVELRCDPISGHTALYWYRQSLGQGLEFLIYFQGNSAPDKSGLPSDRFSAERTGGSVSTLTIQRTQQEDSAVYLCASSLPGDEQFFGPGTRLTVL.

V gene TRBV5-1 combines with J gene TRBJ2-5; D gene ambiguous. The CDR3 runs to 15 residues. The V end lost 0 bases, the J end lost 0 bases, and 9 bases lay between the germline ends. CDR1 and CDR2 from the germline V gene are SGHRS and YFSETQ. The CDR3 loop is CASSLATQYQETQYF. CDR3 DNA sequence: TGCGCCAGCAGCTTGGCAACCCAATACCAAGAGACCCAGTACTTC.

This clone was counted a few times. The CDR3 DNA reads as TGTGCCAGCAGGGTTCCCATGTCCGGGAATGAGCAGTTCTTC. Amino acid sequence: CASRVPMSGNEQFF. J is TRBJ2-1 and V is TRBV6-1, with D unclear. CDR3 length: 14 amino acids. V gave up 6 bases and J gave up 7 bases, with 16 bases separating them. Germline V gene sequence: CDR1 MNHNS, CDR2 SASEGT.

This chain uses TRBV29-1 with TRBJ2-7, with D hard to call. V was shortened by 4 bases and J by 0 bases, with 7 bases between the two germline ends. Per germline, CDR1 SQVTM and CDR2 ANQGSEA. The CDR3 runs to 12 residues. The chain's CDR3 is CSVGIDSYEQYF. The CDR3 DNA reads TGCAGCGTTGGGATAGACTCCTACGAGCAGTACTTC.

The CDR3 reads CASSKLQGEAFF. The CDR3 DNA follows: TGTGCCAGCAGTAAATTACAGGGGGAAGCTTTCTTT. The chain couples TRBV6-5 to TRBJ1-1, with 7 bases identical to TRBD1. The CDR3 extends over 12 amino acids. J lost 8 bases, V lost 5 bases, and 5 bases had no gene match. Germline V CDR1 and CDR2: MNHEY, SVGAGI.

In its sample, this clone was seen a few times. V gene TRBV5-1 combines with J gene TRBJ2-1, with 10 bases fitting TRBD2. The J segment lost 5 bases and the V segment lost 0 bases, leaving 5 bases of the junction unmatched. In germline, CDR1 is SGHRS, CDR2 YFSETQ. The CDR3 has 16 amino acids. CDR3 coding DNA: TGCGCCAGCAGCTTGGATCCAGCGGGAGGGCACAATGAGCAGTTCTTC. Translated: CASSLDPAGGHNEQFF.

Only a few counts were recorded for this clone. The chain links TRBV19 to TRBJ2-5; D unclear. The CDR3 loop spans 14 amino acids. V was clipped by 3 bases and J by 3 bases, with 11 bases between them. Germline-derived CDR1 and CDR2 are LNHDA and SQIVND (reference sequence). CDR3 amino acids: CASSIPAAEETQYF. The CDR3 region has the DNA TGTGCCAGTAGTATTCCGGCAGCTGAAGAGACCCAGTACTTC.

This rearrangement joins TRBV7-9 to TRBJ2-7; the match to TRBD1 covers 7 bases. The CDR3 length is 14 residues. Looked up from germline, CDR1 is SEHNR and CDR2 is FQNEAQ (reference sequence). V dropped 3 bases and J dropped 0; count of bases not matched to a gene: 2. This CDR3 reads CASSFEGASYEQYF. CDR3 sequence (DNA): TGTGCCAGCAGCTTCGAGGGGGCCTCCTACGAGCAGTACTTC.

V gene TRBV7-9 combines with J gene TRBJ1-5; no firm D call. CDR1 and CDR2 from the germline V gene are SEHNR and FQNEAQ (reference sequence). The CDR3 covers 14 residues. V lost 5 bases and J 1 base, leaving 9 bases between the germline ends. The CDR3 nucleotides are TGTGCCAGCAGCACCCGGGGAAGCAATCAGCCCCAGCATTTT. Its translation: CASSTRGSNQPQHF.

V usage is TRBV11-1 and J usage is TRBJ2-1, with unresolved D. Germline V gene data show CDR1 as SGHAT and CDR2 as FQDESV (reference sequence). V dropped 3 bases and J dropped 2 bases, with 17 bases sitting between them. This CDR3 spans 17 amino acids. The CDR3 reads CASSLYSDHPAYNEQFF. For the CDR3, the DNA is TGTGCCAGCAGCTTGTATTCGGACCATCCGGCCTACAATGAGCAGTTCTTC.

This clone was seen more than once but under ten times. The chain employs TRBV5-6 and TRBJ2-2; TRBD2 is a possible D gene (5 bases). V was cut by 0 bases and J by 2 bases, with 11 bases left in between. The V gene's germline CDR1 is SGHDT and CDR2 YYEEEE. There are 16 residues in the CDR3. CDR3 DNA: TGTGCCAGCAGCTTGGGTCTTGGACTTAACACCGGGGAGCTGTTTTTT. Its protein is CASSLGLGLNTGELFF.

This clone was seen more than once but under ten times. V and J are TRBV15 and TRBJ2-3; D possibly corresponds to TRBD1 (5 bases). From germline, CDR1 is LNHNV and CDR2 YYDKDF (reference sequence). This CDR3 comprises 16 residues. Trimming removed 0 bases at V and 5 bases at J, with 15 bases between. As DNA, the CDR3 is TGTGCCACCAGCAGAGAAGCGAACCAGGGCCAAGATACGCAGTATTTT. It specifies CATSREANQGQDTQYF.